These 24 T cell receptor beta chains came from one sample sequenced in a study of cytomegalovirus exposure and HLA in healthy donors. A multiplex PCR was run with 60 Vbeta primers and 13 Jbeta primers. The assay was immunoSEQ multiplex PCR, and TCRdb's table has in-frame clones only and misses some. The table includes a few hundred thousand clones, about 80% detected once. Sequencing input: PBMCs. The receptors originated from a girl aged 2 to 10 in good health and CMV-seronegative.

This sequence joins TRBV16 and TRBJ2-1; no firm D call. The CDR3 has 15 residues. Trimming cost V 4 bases and J 0 bases, with 10 bases left between them. Germline V gene lookup returns CDR1 KGHSY and CDR2 FQNENV. This chain's CDR3 is CASSPIPSSYNEQFF. For the CDR3, the DNA is TGTGCCAGCAGCCCCATACCGAGCTCCTACAATGAGCAGTTCTTC.

This chain connects TRBV14 to TRBJ2-7, with 7 bases lining up with TRBD1. The CDR3 sequence is 16 residues long. The V gene's germline CDR1 is SGHDN and CDR2 FVKESK. V lost 1 base, J lost 3 bases, and 9 bases stayed unmatched. This chain's CDR3 is CASSQGVYRGGYEQYF. The CDR3 region has the DNA TGTGCCAGCAGCCAAGGGGTTTACAGGGGCGGCTACGAGCAGTACTTC.

V gene TRBV28 combines with J gene TRBJ2-2; D is unresolved. V dropped 2 bases and J dropped 0 bases, with 13 bases sitting between them. The CDR3 has 17 residues. Germline V gene data show CDR1 as MDHEN and CDR2 as SYDVKM. The CDR3 sequence: CASSLGPRLTNTGELFF. The DNA of the CDR3 is TGTGCCAGCAGTTTAGGCCCTAGATTGACGAACACCGGGGAGCTGTTTTTT.

The chain couples TRBV7-8 to TRBJ2-7, with a tentative D call TRBD2 (5 bases). The CDR3 spans 12 residues. V lost 5 bases and J 7 bases, leaving 12 bases between the germline ends. Germline V CDR1 and CDR2: SGHVS, FQNEAQ. The chain's CDR3 is CASSPGPGEQYF. DNA for the CDR3: TGTGCCAGCAGCCCAGGCCCGGGGGAGCAGTACTTC.

V is TRBV7-3 and J is TRBJ2-2; D is perhaps TRBD2 (6 bases). Germline assignment: CDR1 SGHTA and CDR2 FQGTGA. V was shortened by 5 bases and J by 5 bases, with 18 bases between the two germline ends. The CDR3 runs 16 residues. The CDR3 DNA follows: TGTGCCAGCAGCCCAAACCCCGGGACTGCTACCGGGGAGCTGTTTTTT. It yields the protein CASSPNPGTATGELFF.

The chain employs TRBV7-9 and TRBJ2-1, with 9 bases aligning to TRBD2. The J segment lost 8 bases and the V segment lost 4 bases, leaving 21 bases of the junction unmatched. The CDR3 has 19 amino acids. Germline V gene sequence: CDR1 SEHNR, CDR2 FQNEAQ (reference sequence). The CDR3: CASSYTGLARPVWGYEQFF. The CDR3 coding sequence is TGTGCCAGCAGCTACACGGGACTAGCCCGCCCCGTATGGGGATATGAGCAGTTCTTC.

The V and J genes are TRBV2 and TRBJ2-1, with 8 nucleotides matching TRBD2. Germline CDR1 and CDR2: SNHLY and FYNNEI. V shed 3 bases and J 4 bases; nucleotides not matched to a gene: 5. The CDR3 consists of 15 residues. The CDR3 here is CASSEASGSYNEQFF. The DNA of the CDR3 is TGTGCCAGCAGTGAGGCTAGCGGGTCATACAATGAGCAGTTCTTC.

The chain combines TRBV19 with TRBJ2-7; tentative D call: TRBD1 (7 bases). The CDR3 runs 14 residues. The ends were cut back, 3 bases at V and 3 bases at J, with 12 bases in the middle. CDR1 is LNHDA, CDR2 SQIVND, per germline (reference sequence). The CDR3 nucleotides are TGTGCCAGTAGTATGGCGGGACAGAGCTACGAGCAGTACTTC. Amino acid sequence: CASSMAGQSYEQYF. Filled out from reference TRBV19 and TRBJ2-7, the complete variable domain reads DGGITQSPKYLFRKEGQNVTLSCEQNLNHDAMYWYRQDPGQGLRLIYYSQIVNDFQKGDIAEGYSVSREKKESFPLTVTSAQKNPTAFYLCASSMAGQSYEQYFGPGTRLTVT.

This clone was seen only once. The chain carries TRBV4-1 and TRBJ2-1; D is possibly TRBD2 (6 bases). CDR3 length equals 15 residues. Looked up from germline, CDR1 is MGHRA and CDR2 is YSYEKL. The V end lost 4 bases, the J end lost 0 bases, and 10 bases lay between the germline ends. In DNA, the CDR3 is TGCGCCAGCAGCCTCGGGGGAAACTCCTACAATGAGCAGTTCTTC. Residues: CASSLGGNSYNEQFF.

The chain links TRBV2 to TRBJ1-4; 7 positions agree with TRBD1. Germline CDR1 SNHLY, CDR2 FYNNEI. The CDR3 has 15 residues. The J segment lost 1 base and the V segment lost 5 bases, leaving 4 bases of the junction unmatched. For the CDR3, the DNA is TGTGCCAGCAGTCACAGGACAGGAACTAATGAAAAACTGTTTTTT. Translating it yields CASSHRTGTNEKLFF.

The genes are TRBV6-4 and TRBJ1-2; D uncertain. V was trimmed by 0 bases and J by 7 bases, leaving 15 bases between them. Looked up from germline, CDR1 is MRHNA and CDR2 is SNTAGT. The CDR3 spans 15 residues. The CDR3 bases are TGTGCCAGCAGTGACTCTAGGCTGGGAGGCAGTGGCTACACCTTC. Its translation is CASSDSRLGGSGYTF.

This chain uses TRBV6-6 with TRBJ1-1; D may be TRBD1 (6 bases). Trimming shortened V by 6 bases and J by 3 bases, and 14 bases separated the two germline ends. The germline V gene encodes CDR1 MNHNY and CDR2 SVGAGI (reference sequence). The CDR3 spans 14 residues. The chain's CDR3 is CASSFLQGDTEAFF. The CDR3 coding sequence is TGTGCCAGCAGCTTTTTACAGGGAGACACTGAAGCTTTCTTT.

The V gene is TRBV28, the J gene TRBJ1-2, with D possibly matching TRBD1 (5 bases). Germline CDR1 is MDHEN and CDR2 is SYDVKM. Trimming cost V 4 bases and J 5 bases, with 8 bases left between them. The CDR3 sequence is 12 residues long. The CDR3 spells CASSSGKYGYTF. The CDR3 nucleotides are TGTGCCAGCAGTTCAGGGAAGTATGGCTACACCTTC.

This clone has only one observation. The chain is built from TRBV4-2 and TRBJ2-5, with D tentatively TRBD1 (5 bases). CDR3 length equals 17 residues. CDR1 and CDR2 (germline): LGHNA, YNFKEQ. V shed 4 bases and J shed 0 bases, with 18 bases lying between them. The CDR3 here is CASSLLGLGRYQETQYF. CDR3 in DNA: TGTGCCAGCAGCCTGCTTGGCCTGGGGCGATACCAAGAGACCCAGTACTTC.

The chain uses TRBV9 and TRBJ2-5; no reliable D call. Germline assignment: CDR1 SGDLS and CDR2 YYNGEE. Trimming removed 2 bases at V and 5 bases at J, with 13 bases between. This CDR3 spans 14 amino acids. The CDR3 loop reads CASSVAGGGETQYF. The CDR3 nucleotides are TGTGCCAGCAGCGTGGCAGGTGGTGGCGAGACCCAGTACTTC.

V and J are TRBV29-1 and TRBJ2-7; 10 bases are a match to TRBD2. From germline, CDR1 is SQVTM and CDR2 ANQGSEA. CDR3 length: 15 residues. Trimming removed 2 bases from V and 2 bases from J; junction bases left unmatched: 6. The CDR3 DNA sequence: TGCAGCGTTGAAAAGCAGCGGGGGGGCACCTACGAGCAGTACTTC. This sequence encodes CSVEKQRGGTYEQYF.

This clone was found a few times. This chain uses TRBV5-6 with TRBJ2-1; D is ambiguous. Trimming left V 0 bases short and J 7 bases short, with 5 bases between. CDR1 is SGHDT and CDR2 is YYEEEE in the germline V gene. The CDR3 is 12 residues long. CDR3 coding DNA: TGTGCCAGCAGCTTGGAGAGGAATGAGCAGTTCTTC. This translates into CASSLERNEQFF.

The genes are TRBV6-5 and TRBJ2-3; 8 bases are a match to TRBD1. The V gene's germline CDR1 is MNHEY and CDR2 SVGAGI. CDR3 length: 14 residues. The V and J ends lost 4 bases and 1 base, in that order; junction bases with no gene match: 1. CDR3 region: CASSSGQGTDTQYF. The CDR3 nucleotides are TGTGCCAGCAGTTCGGGACAGGGCACAGATACGCAGTATTTT.

V is TRBV29-1 and J is TRBJ1-2, with TRBD1 identical over 10 bases. This CDR3 has 13 residues. Germline V CDR1 and CDR2: SQVTM, ANQGSEA. The V segment lost 5 bases and the J segment 3 bases; nucleotides outside the gene matches: 3. CDR3 protein: CSVSDRGDYGYTF. The CDR3 DNA reads TGCAGCGTTTCGGACAGGGGGGACTATGGCTACACCTTC. Full variable domain (outside the CDR3, taken from reference TRBV29-1 and TRBJ1-2): SAVISQKPSRDICQRGTSLTIQCQVDSQVTMMFWYRQQPGQSLTLIATANQGSEATYESGFVIDKFPISRPNLTFSTLTVSNMSPEDSSIYLCSVSDRGDYGYTFGSGTRLTVV.

The rearrangement uses TRBV28 and TRBJ2-4; 9 bases agree with TRBD1. CDR3 size: 15 residues. Germline-derived CDR1 and CDR2 are MDHEN and SYDVKM. V gave up 4 bases and J gave up 8 bases; unmatched junction bases: 9. The CDR3 bases are TGTGCCAGCAGTTCATGGGGACAGGGAGTACACATTCAGTACTTC. Amino acids: CASSSWGQGVHIQYF.

This clone was counted a single time. The chain uses TRBV6-1 and TRBJ1-5, with a possible D match to TRBD1 (6 bases). Germline-derived CDR1 and CDR2 are MNHNS and SASEGT. The CDR3 runs to 14 residues. The germline V and J ends were trimmed by 6 bases and 3 bases, with 12 bases remaining between them. CDR3 sequence reads: CASSNRVDNQPQHF. The CDR3 DNA follows: TGTGCCAGCAGCAACAGGGTGGACAATCAGCCCCAGCATTTT.

In DNA form, the CDR3 reads TGTGCCAGTAGTGTTGACTATTCCTACGAGCAGTACTTC. Residues: CASSVDYSYEQYF. The chain links TRBV19 to TRBJ2-7, with D perhaps TRBD2 (5 bases). Germline lookup yields CDR1 LNHDA and CDR2 SQIVND (reference sequence). V dropped 5 bases and J dropped 1 base, with 9 bases sitting between them. CDR3 length: 13 residues.

In this sample, this clone turned up once. The chain joins TRBV7-3 to TRBJ2-3; 11 bases fit TRBD2. Unmatched junction bases numbered 5, after V lost 5 bases and J lost 4 bases. Germline values: CDR1 SGHTA, CDR2 FQGTGA. The CDR3 totals 15 residues. The CDR3 sequence is CASSRTSGPSDTQYF. CDR3 sequence (DNA): TGTGCCAGCAGCAGGACTAGCGGGCCCTCAGATACGCAGTATTTT.

This chain uses TRBV29-1 with TRBJ1-4; D is possibly TRBD1 (5 bases). This CDR3 contains 13 residues. V lost 4 bases and J lost 4, with 10 bases in between. Germline lookup yields CDR1 SQVTM and CDR2 ANQGSEA. The CDR3 bases are TGCAGCGTTGTACGCGGGGGTAATGAAAAACTGTTTTTT. It is translated as CSVVRGGNEKLFF.